Described below is a single T cell receptor beta chain sequence and its context. The sample comes from a study of T cells expressing NK-cell markers. About the study: In sorted CD3+CD56+NKG2C+, CD3+CD56+NKG2C- and CD3+CD56-NKG2C+ T cells, TCR beta repertoires were obtained.

CDR3 size: 16 residues. Germline V gene lookup returns CDR1 DFQATT and CDR2 SNEGSKA (reference sequence). From the 5' RACE reads, TCRdb lists one entry per CDR3 protein and no DNA. The record lists some 390,000 distinct CDR3 sequences, of which the ten most abundant hold about 10%. The material sequenced was blood T cells: a sorted CD56 or NKG2C T cell subset, CD4+ or CD8+ T cells, or bulk PBMC T cells (not recorded which). This sequence joins TRBV20-1 and TRBJ2-7; TCRdb's assignment of TRBD2 cannot be checked, as there is no DNA. The sequence was obtained from a woman in her 50s in good health. This CDR3 is CSARDWAGGNLYEQYF.